This T cell receptor (beta chain) was captured in a study of regulatory T cells in long-lasting Graves disease. Broader study findings: New patients shared 966 public clonotypes, fewer than the 2,741 shared by persistent patients.

This clonotype was observed many times. Its cognate antigen is unknown. The V end lost 8 bases, the J end lost 4 bases, and 17 bases lay between the germline ends. CDR1 and CDR2 from the germline V gene are SGHNT and YENEEA. The CDR3 is 15 residues long. This sample's time point: newly diagnosed GD, antithyroid drugs for less than 3 months. Researchers made the TCR library from RNA that was extracted from PBMCs. Both iRepertoire HTBI primers and Arm-PCR of CDR3 regions were used to build the TCR beta libraries. MiXCR was run by TCRdb on the multiplex PCR reads, yielding one entry per CDR3 protein. This repertoire shows fewer than 350,000 distinct CDR3 sequences, 18% found once; its top ten account for about two fifths.

Source: peripheral blood mononuclear cells (PBMCs), taken at new diagnosis, from a patient treated with antithyroid drugs. The chain uses TRBV11-3 and TRBJ2-2; no clear D. This clonotype was obtained from a female donor with Graves disease. This CDR3 is CASCLGIPSTGELFF. DNA of the CDR3: TGTGCCAGCTGCCTGGGGATCCCGAGCACCGGGGAGCTGTTTTTT.